Shown below are 17 T cell receptor beta chains from a single sample sequenced in a study of T-cell memory formation after mild COVID-19 (dated by TCRdb to the early 2020s). Library preparation employed 5' RACE. Sequencer: Illumina NovaSeq 6000. The raw public data were reprocessed by TCRdb itself: fastp quality trimming at Q25, MiXCR clonotype calling, in-frame beta chains only. Identical CDR3 protein sequences are pooled into one entry, listed with their most common genes and DNA. This sample holds around 250,000 distinct CDR3 sequences; roughly 14% were observed only once. The ten largest clones take up 2.1% of the sample. The sample was PBMCs or a T cell subset sorted from them (not recorded which). These receptors all come from an adult woman who had mild COVID-19 (a few samples of this study predate the infection). The sample titles of this study are shuffled in the database, so cell type and time point are left out; the donor was told from shared clones.

This clonotype has only a few counts. The V and J genes are TRBV6-1 and TRBJ2-7; 9 nucleotides match TRBD1. V was pared by 7 bases and J by 4 bases, with 8 bases of the junction left unmatched. Per germline, CDR1 MNHNS and CDR2 SASEGT. The CDR3 has 14 residues. The CDR3 here is CASTVTGGGYEQYF. The CDR3 nucleotides read TGTGCCAGCACCGTGACAGGGGGTGGATACGAGCAGTACTTC.

The CDR3 loop reads CAWSGGGATGELFF. CDR3 coding DNA: TGTGCCTGGAGCGGCGGGGGAGCCACCGGGGAGCTGTTTTTT. The rearrangement joins TRBV30 to TRBJ2-2; 7 bases fit TRBD2. This CDR3 comprises 14 residues. Germline V gives CDR1 GTSNPN, CDR2 SVGIG (reference sequence). V trimming: 3 bases; J trimming: 4 bases; junction bases outside the gene matches: 5. The entire variable domain, with the rest obtained from reference TRBV30 and TRBJ2-2, is as follows: SQTIHQWPATLVQPVGSPLSLECTVEGTSNPNLYWYRQAAGRGLQLLFYSVGIGQISSEVPQNLSASRPQDRQFILSSKKLLLSDSGFYLCAWSGGGATGELFFGEGSRLTVL.

For this clonotype: A much larger clone lies one base from this, so it may be a read error. This rearrangement joins TRBV12-3 or TRBV12-4 to TRBJ2-7; the D gene is possibly TRBD2 (7 bases). Trimming shortened V by 7 bases and J by 6 bases, and 13 bases separated the two germline ends. The CDR3 has 12 residues. For the CDR3, the DNA is TGTGCCAGCACCCGGGGGGCTCTCGAGCAGTACTTC. Amino acids: CASTRGALEQYF.

This clonotype was found many times. V gene TRBV12-3 or TRBV12-4 combines with J gene TRBJ1-5; D is possibly TRBD1 (5 bases). The CDR3 covers 13 residues. V gave up 2 bases and J gave up 5 bases, with 7 bases separating them. CDR3 coding DNA: TGTGCCAGCAGTTTAAGGGACTATCAGCCCCAGCATTTT. This codes for CASSLRDYQPQHF.

The rearrangement uses TRBV4-3 and TRBJ2-3, with 12 bases lining up with TRBD2. This CDR3 spans 20 amino acids. Trimming cost V 4 bases and J 0 bases; bases outside gene matches: 14. In germline, CDR1 is LGHNA, CDR2 YSLEER. CDR3 sequence (DNA): TGCGCCAGCAGCCCCCGGGGGACTAGCGGGCAACTAGGGAGCACAGATACGCAGTATTTT. This sequence encodes CASSPRGTSGQLGSTDTQYF.

There are a few counts of this clonotype. CDR3 residues: CASSYSRQVANQPQHF. In DNA, the CDR3 is TGTGCCAGCAGTTACTCCCGACAGGTCGCCAATCAGCCCCAGCATTTT. The J gene is TRBJ1-5, the V gene TRBV6-5; tentatively, D is TRBD1 (6 bases). V gave up 0 bases and J gave up 3 bases, with 12 bases separating them. Looked up from germline, CDR1 is MNHEY and CDR2 is SVGAGI. The CDR3 consists of 16 residues.

This clonotype appeared a few times. The V call is TRBV30, the J call TRBJ1-5, with a tentative D call TRBD1 (6 bases). Trimming shortened V by 1 base and J by 5 bases, and 9 bases separated the two germline ends. The CDR3 spans 13 residues. CDR1 GTSNPN and CDR2 SVGIG come from the germline V gene (reference sequence). CDR3 nucleotides: TGTGCCTGGAGTGCGGGGGGCCATCAGCCCCAGCATTTT. It is translated as CAWSAGGHQPQHF.

V is TRBV20-1 and J is TRBJ1-1; D unresolved. CDR1 DFQATT and CDR2 SNEGSKA come from the germline V gene (reference sequence). V was trimmed by 1 base and J by 0 bases, leaving 15 bases between them. The CDR3 sequence is 16 residues long. The CDR3 is CSARVIQSGMNTEAFF. As DNA, the CDR3 is TGCAGTGCTAGAGTAATTCAAAGTGGCATGAACACTGAAGCTTTCTTT.

This clonotype was counted only a few times. V is TRBV7-2 and J is TRBJ2-3, with TRBD2 matching 12 bases. The CDR3 contains 15 residues. V trimming: 5 bases; J trimming: 6 bases; junction bases outside the gene matches: 6. Per germline, CDR1 SGHTA and CDR2 FQGNSA. DNA of the CDR3: TGTGCCAGCAGCCGGACTAGCGGGGTTCGGGATACGCAGTATTTT. This translates into CASSRTSGVRDTQYF.

The J gene is TRBJ2-1, the V gene TRBV30; 9 positions match TRBD2. CDR3 length: 13 amino acids. CDR1 and CDR2 (germline): GTSNPN, SVGIG (reference sequence). The V gene end was trimmed by 0 bases and the J gene end by 15 bases; junction bases not matched to a gene: 9. CDR3 in amino acids: CAWSVRGSGRRFF. The CDR3 DNA reads TGTGCCTGGAGTGTACGGGGTAGCGGGAGACGGTTCTTC.

CDR3 coding DNA: TGCAGCGTTCGGGGACTCACTGAAGCTTTCTTT. This codes for CSVRGLTEAFF. This rearrangement joins TRBV29-1 to TRBJ1-1; a possible D gene is TRBD1 (5 bases). V lost 5 bases, J lost 4 bases, and 8 bases lay in between. CDR1 is SQVTM, CDR2 ANQGSEA, per germline. The CDR3 totals 11 residues.

The chain uses TRBV20-1 and TRBJ2-2, with TRBD2 matching over 12 bases. The V gene's germline CDR1 is DFQATT and CDR2 SNEGSKA (reference sequence). Trimming cost V 5 bases and J 3 bases; bases outside gene matches: 7. The CDR3 totals 16 residues. This CDR3 is CSAGTSGRLYTGELFF. CDR3 in DNA: TGCAGTGCTGGCACTAGCGGGAGGCTGTACACCGGGGAGCTGTTTTTT.

The V gene is TRBV4-1, the J gene TRBJ2-3; no reliable D call. The CDR3 is 13 amino acids. Germline V CDR1 and CDR2: MGHRA, YSYEKL. Trimming cost V 0 bases and J 2 bases, with 3 bases left between them. The CDR3 loop is CASSQDFTDTQYF. The CDR3 nucleotides are TGCGCCAGCAGCCAAGACTTCACAGATACGCAGTATTTT.

This clonotype showed up just a few times. The V call is TRBV4-3, the J call TRBJ2-4, with D unresolved. This CDR3 contains 16 residues. Looked up from germline, CDR1 is LGHNA and CDR2 is YSLEER. The V and J ends lost 5 bases and 1 base respectively, with 15 bases between them. CDR3 sequence (DNA): TGCGCCAGCAGCAGACAATGGGGTGAGGCCAAAAACATTCAGTACTTC. Amino acid sequence: CASSRQWGEAKNIQYF.

This clonotype was counted ten times or more. The V call is TRBV20-1, the J call TRBJ2-7; 7 nucleotides line up with TRBD1. The germline V gene has CDR1 DFQATT and CDR2 SNEGSKA (reference sequence). The CDR3 consists of 12 residues. The J segment lost 2 bases and the V segment lost 5 bases, leaving 3 bases of the junction unmatched. The CDR3 loop is CSAGDSTYEQYF. CDR3 bases: TGCAGTGCTGGGGACAGTACCTACGAGCAGTACTTC.

This clonotype was seen ten or more times. This chain uses TRBV20-1 with TRBJ1-1; D not resolved. This CDR3 spans 13 amino acids. CDR1 and CDR2 from the germline V gene are DFQATT and SNEGSKA (reference sequence). The V end lost 5 bases, the J end lost 0 bases, and 10 bases lay between the germline ends. In DNA, the CDR3 is TGCAGTGCTTTAGACGGCATGAACACTGAAGCTTTCTTT. Translating gives CSALDGMNTEAFF.

Concerning this clonotype itself: Here the CDR3 omits its conserved ending phenylalanine or tryptophan, so a read error is the likely source. The V call is TRBV12-3 or TRBV12-4, the J call TRBJ2-7; D gene ambiguous. This CDR3 is built from 12 residues. V dropped 2 bases and J dropped 2 bases, with 4 bases sitting between them. The CDR3 coding sequence is TGTGCCAGCAGTTTATTGCCCTACGAGCAGTACCAC. This gives the protein CASSLLPYEQYH.